This T cell receptor (beta chain) was captured in a study of blood T cell repertoires in COVID-19. Study background: Both acute and convalescent COVID-19 samples were obtained from the United States, Italy and Spain.

Assay: immunoSEQ multiplex PCR; the TCRdb copy retains only in-frame clones and omits some. This table has under 150,000 clones, more than 70% appearing once. Germline V gives CDR1 GTSNPN, CDR2 SVGIG (reference sequence). Trimming removed 3 bases at V and 15 bases at J, with 20 bases between. The CDR3 loop spans 13 amino acids. The sequence derives from a man in his 60s with acute or convalescent COVID-19. This chain links TRBV30 with TRBJ2-2; D might be TRBD2 (6 bases). The sequencing sample was made of peripheral blood. The CDR3 loop reads CAWSRGNRGKMFF. The CDR3 DNA follows: TGTGCCTGGAGCCGGGGTAATCGCGGGAAGATGTTTTTT.